A single sample is the source of the 11 T cell receptor beta chains below, sequenced in a study of T cell repertoires in cytomegalovirus infection (dated by TCRdb to the late 2010s). Sequencing instrument: Illumina HiSeq 1500. TCRdb reprocessing: public reads trimmed at Q25 with fastp, clones called with MiXCR, in-frame beta chains kept. One record per CDR3 amino acid sequence lists the most common genes and DNA. A total of some 230,000 distinct CDR3 sequences appear in this sample, roughly 20% of them only once. The ten largest clones represent 15% to 20% of the sample. Specimen: CD8+ T cells from PBMCs. These receptors were collected from a human donor in good health (CMV status not recorded). Some clones in this sample may be carry-over from other donors' samples.

The chain links TRBV20-1 to TRBJ2-1, with unresolved D. Germline V gives CDR1 DFQATT, CDR2 SNEGSKA (reference sequence). CDR3 length: 12 residues. Trimming left V 3 bases short and J 8 bases short, with 11 bases between. The CDR3 reads CSASDLSDEQFF. CDR3 nucleotides: TGCAGTGCTAGTGACCTCTCGGATGAGCAGTTCTTC.

This clonotype was detected a few times. V and J are TRBV7-8 and TRBJ1-1; D is uncertain. Germline V gene sequence: CDR1 SGHVS, CDR2 FQNEAQ. Trimming stripped 2 bases from V and 0 bases from J, with 13 bases between. There are 16 residues in the CDR3. The CDR3 DNA follows: TGTGCCAGCAGCTTATACCCTCGGTCGGTGAACACTGAAGCTTTCTTT. Protein: CASSLYPRSVNTEAFF.

This clonotype was seen many times. The rearrangement uses TRBV7-8 and TRBJ2-5, with 7 bases matching TRBD1. Germline values: CDR1 SGHVS, CDR2 FQNEAQ. The ends lost 5 bases at V and 1 base at J; junction bases unmatched: 4. This CDR3 has 14 amino acids. CDR3 region: CASSGTGAQETQYF. The CDR3 nucleotides read TGTGCCAGCAGCGGTACAGGGGCCCAAGAGACCCAGTACTTC.

The J gene is TRBJ1-1, the V gene TRBV23-1; 7 nucleotides line up with TRBD1. TRBV23-1 is marked as an open reading frame, function uncertain. Trimming at V came to 7 bases and at J to 0 bases, leaving 8 bases not matched to a gene. The CDR3 length is 15 residues. CDR3 region: CASTQGQSMNTEAFF. The CDR3 DNA reads as TGCGCCAGCACCCAGGGACAGTCCATGAACACTGAAGCTTTCTTT.

This sequence joins TRBV7-9 and TRBJ2-7; 9 bases line up with TRBD2. Germline CDR1 SEHNR, CDR2 FQNEAQ (reference sequence). The CDR3 length is 16 residues. Trimming took 5 bases from V and 4 from J; bases not matched to a gene: 12. CDR3 bases: TGTGCCAGCAGCACTCCGCTGAGCGGGGGGCGGTACGAGCAGTACTTC. It yields the protein CASSTPLSGGRYEQYF.

There are many counts of this clonotype. The chain joins TRBV7-8 to TRBJ2-3, with 7 positions matching TRBD1. The CDR3 is 16 residues long. The germline gives CDR1 SGHVS, CDR2 FQNEAQ. Trimming took 4 bases from V and 0 from J; bases not matched to a gene: 7. The DNA of the CDR3 is TGTGCCAGCAGCTCTTCGACAGGGCTCAGCACAGATACGCAGTATTTT. Encoded protein: CASSSSTGLSTDTQYF.

This clonotype was recorded a few times. The V gene is TRBV5-1, the J gene TRBJ2-3, with D possibly being TRBD2 (5 bases). V was shortened by 0 bases and J by 2 bases, with 10 bases between the two germline ends. This CDR3 is 15 amino acids long. The V gene's germline CDR1 is SGHRS and CDR2 YFSETQ. CDR3 sequence reads: CASSLEGSLTDTQYF. The CDR3 nucleotides read TGCGCCAGCAGCTTGGAAGGGAGCCTCACAGATACGCAGTATTTT. Full variable domain (missing parts from reference TRBV5-1 and TRBJ2-3): KAGVTQTPRYLIKTRGQQVTLSCSPISGHRSVSWYQQTPGQGLQFLFEYFSETQRNKGNFPGRFSGRQFSNSRSEMNVSTLELGDSALYLCASSLEGSLTDTQYFGPGTRLTVL.

This clonotype was detected ten times or more. The V and J genes are TRBV7-2 and TRBJ2-7, with 7 nucleotides matching TRBD1. The CDR3 is 14 residues long. Trimming at V came to 5 bases and at J to 3 bases, leaving 7 bases not matched to a gene. Germline V CDR1 and CDR2: SGHTA, FQGNSA. The CDR3 region has the DNA TGTGCCAGCAGCGTCGCCAGGGGGAACTACGAGCAGTACTTC. Translating it yields CASSVARGNYEQYF. The variable domain in full, completed from reference TRBV7-2 and TRBJ2-7, reads GAGVSQSPSNKVTEKGKDVELRCDPISGHTALYWYRQSLGQGLEFLIYFQGNSAPDKSGLPSDRFSAERTGGSVSTLTIQRTQQEDSAVYLCASSVARGNYEQYFGPGTRLTVT.

This clonotype occurred a few times. This chain connects TRBV2 to TRBJ1-2; D is possibly TRBD1 (5 bases). Germline-derived CDR1 and CDR2 are SNHLY and FYNNEI. This CDR3 region has 15 residues. Trimming pared 2 bases from V and 8 bases from J, leaving 18 bases between. CDR3 region: CASSEWASGRGGYTF. Here the CDR3 DNA reads TGTGCCAGCAGTGAATGGGCCAGCGGCCGGGGGGGCTACACCTTC.

This clonotype was counted ten times or more. The V call is TRBV7-2, the J call TRBJ2-3, with no clear D. There are 14 residues in the CDR3. The V end lost 3 bases, the J end lost 0 bases, and 7 bases lay between the germline ends. Per germline, CDR1 SGHTA and CDR2 FQGNSA. Written as DNA, the CDR3 is TGTGCCAGCAGCTTCCAGATGAGCACAGATACGCAGTATTTT. This encodes CASSFQMSTDTQYF.

The chain combines TRBV28 with TRBJ2-3, with D possibly being TRBD2 (5 bases). Trimming removed 7 bases from V and 6 bases from J, with 11 bases in between. The length of the CDR3 is 12 residues. Germline assignment: CDR1 MDHEN and CDR2 SYDVKM. CDR3 sequence (DNA): TGTGCCAGCATCTCCCCGGGGGATACGCAGTATTTT. Amino acid sequence: CASISPGDTQYF. The complete variable domain, with remaining parts taken from reference TRBV28 and TRBJ2-3, reads DVKVTQSSRYLVKRTGEKVFLECVQDMDHENMFWYRQDPGLGLRLIYFSYDVKMKEKGDIPEGYSVSREKKERFSLILESASTNQTSMYLCASISPGDTQYFGPGTRLTVL.